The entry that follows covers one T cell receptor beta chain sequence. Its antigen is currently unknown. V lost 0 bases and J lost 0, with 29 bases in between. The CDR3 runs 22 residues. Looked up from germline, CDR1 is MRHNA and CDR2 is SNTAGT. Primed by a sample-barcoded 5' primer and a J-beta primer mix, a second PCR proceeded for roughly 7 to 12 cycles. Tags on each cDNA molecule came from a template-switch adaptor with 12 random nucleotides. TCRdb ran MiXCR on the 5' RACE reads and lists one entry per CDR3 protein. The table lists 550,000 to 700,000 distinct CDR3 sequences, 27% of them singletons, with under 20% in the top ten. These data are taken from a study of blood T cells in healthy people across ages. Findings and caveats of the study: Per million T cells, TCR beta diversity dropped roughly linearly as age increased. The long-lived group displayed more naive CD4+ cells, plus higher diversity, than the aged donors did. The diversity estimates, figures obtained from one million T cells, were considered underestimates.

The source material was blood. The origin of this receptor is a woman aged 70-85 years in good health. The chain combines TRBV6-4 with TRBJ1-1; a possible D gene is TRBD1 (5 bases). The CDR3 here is CASSDSRRKGNLRELLNTEAFF. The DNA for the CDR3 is TGTGCCAGCAGTGACTCGAGGAGGAAGGGGAACCTGAGGGAACTCCTGAACACTGAAGCTTTCTTT.